A selection of T cell receptor beta chains follows, all from one sample in a study of PD-L1 blockade in urothelial cancer. Data came from immunoSEQ multiplex PCR; TCRdb stores just in-frame clones and leaves some out. The data contain 56,000 or so clones, just over 85% of them singletons. The input for sequencing was PBMCs, taken around atezolizumab (anti-PD-L1) treatment. The receptor set was obtained from a man between 50 and 59 years old with urothelial cancer. Each CDR3 is given without its conserved first and last residue. D genes are given only for firm matches.

j_call | d_call | v_call | cdr3_aa
TRBJ1-2 | . | TRBV6-5 | ASSYEPGDYGYT
TRBJ1-5 | TRBD1 | TRBV2 | ASNRQGTNEPQH
TRBJ1-2 | TRBD1 | TRBV6-1 | ASMYDRGFGGYT
TRBJ2-1 | . | TRBV21-1 | ASSRTENYNEQF
TRBJ2-3 | TRBD2 | TRBV28 | ASSPSGRAADTQY
TRBJ2-5 | TRBD1 | TRBV7-3 | ASSLQGMGETQY
TRBJ2-1 | TRBD2 | TRBV7-2 | ASSSKLADSYNEQF
TRBJ1-2 | TRBD1 | TRBV4-2 | ASSQGQGAGYT
TRBJ2-4 | . | TRBV27 | ASRKSSVTKNIQY
TRBJ2-7 | TRBD1 | TRBV28 | ASRHPERRQGSYEQY
TRBJ1-1 | . | TRBV25-1 | ASSPIDRPNTEAF
TRBJ2-1 | . | TRBV14 | ASSSPGRENEQF
TRBJ1-1 | . | TRBV2 | ASRETVIGAEAF
TRBJ2-1 | . | TRBV19 | ASSLLGYNEQF
TRBJ2-5 | . | TRBV5-1 | ASRGGETQY
TRBJ2-7 | . | TRBV9 | AISTVGPYEQY
TRBJ2-7 | . | TRBV6-6 | ASRDSYEQY
TRBJ1-2 | . | TRBV16 | ASSQSHRVRGNLNYGYT
TRBJ1-4 | TRBD1 | TRBV18 | ASSPTGGGEKLF
TRBJ1-4 | TRBD1 | TRBV7-6 | ASSLGGGVEEKLF
TRBJ2-1 | TRBD2 | TRBV2 | ASSRGGGLSSYNEQF
TRBJ2-3 | TRBD1 | TRBV7-8 | ASSLTGTATDTQY
TRBJ2-1 | . | TRBV7-8 | ASSLIRLDYNEQF
TRBJ2-7 | . | TRBV19 | ASSPDSYEQY
TRBJ1-5 | TRBD1 | TRBV2 | ASSVDRGSNQPQH
TRBJ2-5 | TRBD1 | TRBV7-7 | ASSSTGAFPETQY
TRBJ2-5 | . | TRBV7-9 | ASSLAGSTETQY
TRBJ2-7 | . | TRBV5-4 | ASSLMEGASYEQY
TRBJ1-6 | TRBD1 | TRBV28 | ATGTGGKGNSPLH
TRBJ2-7 | TRBD1 | TRBV9 | ASSVGQGPSYEQY
TRBJ1-2 | . | TRBV15 | ATSRDRTGGYT
TRBJ2-5 | . | TRBV2 | ASSEAGIWGETQY
TRBJ1-2 | TRBD1 | TRBV6-1 | ASSEALDRGGYT
TRBJ2-5 | . | TRBV30 | AWSEGGETQY
TRBJ1-2 | . | TRBV6-5 | ASSYLRTQNYGYT
TRBJ2-1 | TRBD2 | TRBV5-1 | ASSILAGDSYNEQF
TRBJ1-2 | . | TRBV7-9 | ASSPRGEGFGGYT
TRBJ2-7 | TRBD2 | TRBV18 | ASSQRTSVAYEQY
TRBJ2-1 | . | TRBV21-1 | ASSKGREGLRGSYNEQF
TRBJ1-4 | TRBD1 | TRBV5-1 | ASSSTDRTPEKLF
TRBJ1-5 | TRBD1 | TRBV5-6 | ASSLGGQGRGQPQH
TRBJ1-2 | . | TRBV2 | ASTIRGLDYGYT
TRBJ2-5 | TRBD2 | TRBV25-1 | ASSARPTSGRETQY
TRBJ2-2 | . | TRBV27 | ASSPNTRAGELF
TRBJ2-6 | TRBD1 | TRBV19 | ASSKTGVMGSGANVLT
TRBJ1-6 | . | TRBV19 | ASSIQEYNSPLH
TRBJ2-2 | . | TRBV6-5 | ASSYFASSATGELF
TRBJ2-7 | TRBD2 | TRBV10-3 | AISDSGISYEQY
TRBJ2-3 | TRBD2 | TRBV7-9 | ASSWTSGTDTQY
TRBJ2-7 | . | TRBV18 | ASSPLPGQSYEQY
TRBJ2-5 | TRBD2 | TRBV4-1 | ASSQTGTSGRQTQY
TRBJ1-5 | . | TRBV28 | ASSFWGRGDQPQH
TRBJ1-4 | . | TRBV4-1 | ASSQDPRRSRATNEKLF
TRBJ1-6 | . | TRBV30 | AWSVTGGVSPLH
TRBJ2-5 | TRBD2 | TRBV5-1 | ASSETSGRETQY
TRBJ2-5 | . | TRBV6-1 | ASSENSGYQETQY
TRBJ2-3 | TRBD2 | TRBV5-1 | ASSRGGTSGSWSADTQY